The TCR beta chain described here comes from a study of beta chain features in type 1 diabetes. Findings of the study overall: The study found moderately but significantly shorter TCRB CDR3s in all four CD4+ subsets of Type 1 diabetes patients. Any HLA type influence on TCRB rearrangement was left unresolved here. Shorter templates may be favored by PCR, equally so in patients and controls. Naive, central memory and regulatory TCRB repertoires appeared more similar among patients than healthy donors.

This CDR3 is built from 17 residues. Germline loops: CDR1 MDHEN, CDR2 SYDVKM. V gave up 5 bases and J gave up 0 bases; unmatched junction bases: 10. Donors contributed one heparinised blood draw apiece, averaging about 100 mL. Points on this clone: As yet, its antigen is unknown. The same CDR3 can be traced to other DNA sequences in this sample.

The isolated RNA, all of it, was reverse transcribed, so expressed TCRB transcripts were what got sequenced. Measured with immunoSEQ multiplex PCR; TCRdb has only the in-frame clones, and not every one. The sample yields roughly 400,000 clones, around a tenth seen once. The genes are TRBV28 and TRBJ2-7, with 10 bases aligning to TRBD1. Sequencing was carried out using central memory CD4+ T cells from blood. The receptor was derived from a man aged 25 to 45 with type 1 diabetes. This CDR3 is CASSPPGQGIGSYEQYF. CDR3 bases: TGTGCCAGCAGTCCGCCGGGACAGGGGATTGGCTCCTACGAGCAGTACTTC.